Listed below are T cell receptor beta chains from one sample, sequenced in a study of T cells in localized non-small cell lung cancer. The assay was immunoSEQ multiplex PCR, and TCRdb's table has in-frame clones only and misses some. The sample includes roughly 26,000 clones, roughly nine tenths seen only once; the top ten take over 12%. The sample was peripheral blood, taken before any cancer treatment. The receptors here all came from a female donor over 55 with stage II squamous cell lung carcinoma. Each CDR3 is given with its conserved first and last residue. Each record gives: clone size, V gene, D gene, J gene, CDR3 DNA, CDR3 protein. The D gene is left open where the match is weak. A row's size may be missing; if present it is once, few, many or a size class.

NA	TRBV28	TRBD1	TRBJ1-1	TGTGCCAGCCCCTCTCGACAGGGCGGAAGAACTGAAGCTTTCTTT	CASPSRQGGRTEAFF
NA	TRBV30	TRBD1	TRBJ1-2	TGTGCCTGGAGTCCGACAGGGAGTGGTGGCTACACCTTC	CAWSPTGSGGYTF
once	TRBV18	TRBD1	TRBJ2-2	TGTGCCAGCTCACCAAGGGACAGCGGGGAGCTGTTTTTT	CASSPRDSGELFF
NA	TRBV30	NA	TRBJ2-7	TGTGCCGGAGCGGGTTTGGCCTACGAGCAGTACTTC	CAGAGLAYEQYF
NA	TRBV9	TRBD2	TRBJ2-7	TGTGCCAGCAGCGTAGGGACTAGCGATTCCTACGAGCAGTACTTC	CASSVGTSDSYEQYF
once	TRBV28	NA	TRBJ1-4	TGTGCCAGCAGTTCGGGGAATGAAAAACTGTTTTTT	CASSSGNEKLFF
NA	TRBV11-2	NA	TRBJ2-3	TGTGCCAGCAGCCGCACTGGGGATACGCAGTATTTT	CASSRTGDTQYF
NA	TRBV19	NA	TRBJ2-7	TGTGCCAGTAGCCGGGACACCGTCCGGTACGAGCAGTACTTC	CASSRDTVRYEQYF
NA	TRBV6-5	NA	TRBJ2-5	TGTGCCAGCAGTTACGGGGCCGGGGCGGCCCAGTACTTC	CASSYGAGAAQYF
NA	TRBV2	NA	TRBJ2-3	TGTGCCAGCAGTGTGGCGGAAGATACGCAGTATTTT	CASSVAEDTQYF
NA	TRBV18	NA	TRBJ2-5	TGTGCCAGCTCACCTTCGGGGGAGACCCAGTACTTC	CASSPSGETQYF
once	TRBV6-5	TRBD1	TRBJ2-3	TGTGCCACTAGACAGGGAAGTACGCAGTATTTT	CATRQGSTQYF
NA	TRBV6-6	TRBD1	TRBJ2-2	TGTGCCAGCAGTGGGACAGGAGCCAACACCGGGGAGCTGTTTTTT	CASSGTGANTGELFF
once	TRBV7-8	NA	TRBJ2-7	TGTGCCAGCAGCTTAGCGGGAGTTACCGAGCAGTACTTC	CASSLAGVTEQYF
NA	TRBV19	NA	TRBJ1-3	TGTGCCAGTAGTATTGGGCGGGCCTCTGGAAACACCATATATTTT	CASSIGRASGNTIYF
NA	TRBV6-1	TRBD2	TRBJ2-1	TGTGCCAGCAGTGTTTCACTAGCGGGGGGCCGTAATGAGCAGTTCTTC	CASSVSLAGGRNEQFF
NA	TRBV18	TRBD1	TRBJ2-1	TGTGCCAGCTCGAGGACAGGGGAAAATGAGCAGTTCTTC	CASSRTGENEQFF
NA	TRBV7-6	NA	TRBJ2-7	TGTGCCAGCAGCTTAGACCCAGGACCCTACGAGCAGTACTTC	CASSLDPGPYEQYF
NA	TRBV6-6	NA	TRBJ2-7	TGTGCCAGCAGCCAAGATTACAGATCCTACGAGCAGTACTTC	CASSQDYRSYEQYF